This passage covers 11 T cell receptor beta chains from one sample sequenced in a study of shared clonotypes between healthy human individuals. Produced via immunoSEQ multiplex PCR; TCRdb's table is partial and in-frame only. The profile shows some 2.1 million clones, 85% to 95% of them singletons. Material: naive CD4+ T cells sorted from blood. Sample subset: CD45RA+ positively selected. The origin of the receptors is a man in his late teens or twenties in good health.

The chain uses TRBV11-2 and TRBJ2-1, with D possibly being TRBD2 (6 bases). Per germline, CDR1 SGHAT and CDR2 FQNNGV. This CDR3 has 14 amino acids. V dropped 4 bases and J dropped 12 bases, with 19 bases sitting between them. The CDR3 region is CASSSLGSGIWQFF. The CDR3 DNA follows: TGTGCCAGCAGCTCCCTTGGTAGCGGAATTTGGCAGTTCTTC.

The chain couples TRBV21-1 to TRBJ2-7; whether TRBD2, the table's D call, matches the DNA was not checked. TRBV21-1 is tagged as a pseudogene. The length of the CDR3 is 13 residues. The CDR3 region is CASSENSPYWQYF. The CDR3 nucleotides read TGTGCCAGCAGTGAAAATAGCCCTTATTGGCAGTACTTC.

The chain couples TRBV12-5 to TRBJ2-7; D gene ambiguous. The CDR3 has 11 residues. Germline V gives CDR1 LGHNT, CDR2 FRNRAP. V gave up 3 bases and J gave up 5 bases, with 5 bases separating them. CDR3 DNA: TGTGCTAGTGGTTTTCGGGACGAGCAGTACTTC. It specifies CASGFRDEQYF.

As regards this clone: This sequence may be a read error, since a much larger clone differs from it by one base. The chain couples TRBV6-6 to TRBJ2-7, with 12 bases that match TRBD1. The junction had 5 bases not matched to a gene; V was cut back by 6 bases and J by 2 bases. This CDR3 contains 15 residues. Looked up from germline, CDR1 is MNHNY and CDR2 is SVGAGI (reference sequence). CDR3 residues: CASSSGTGGTYEQYF. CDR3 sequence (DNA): TGTGCCAGCAGCTCCGGGACAGGGGGCACCTACGAGCAGTACTTC.

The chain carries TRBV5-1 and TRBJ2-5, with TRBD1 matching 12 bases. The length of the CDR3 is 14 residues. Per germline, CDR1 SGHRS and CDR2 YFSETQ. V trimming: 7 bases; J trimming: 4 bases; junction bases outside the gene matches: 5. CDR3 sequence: CASGTGGGGETQYF. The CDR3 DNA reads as TGCGCCAGCGGGACAGGGGGCGGAGGAGAGACCCAGTACTTC. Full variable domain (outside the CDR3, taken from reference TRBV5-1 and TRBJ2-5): KAGVTQTPRYLIKTRGQQVTLSCSPISGHRSVSWYQQTPGQGLQFLFEYFSETQRNKGNFPGRFSGRQFSNSRSEMNVSTLELGDSALYLCASGTGGGGETQYFGPGTRLLVL.

DNA for the CDR3: TGTGCCAGCAGTATGGCGGGGGTAAGCACAGATACGCAGTATTTT. Its translation is CASSMAGVSTDTQYF. This chain connects TRBV5-4 to TRBJ2-3; 7 positions match TRBD2. Germline V gene data show CDR1 as SGHNT and CDR2 as YYREEE (reference sequence). This CDR3 is built from 15 residues. V shed 5 bases and J 0 bases; nucleotides not matched to a gene: 6.

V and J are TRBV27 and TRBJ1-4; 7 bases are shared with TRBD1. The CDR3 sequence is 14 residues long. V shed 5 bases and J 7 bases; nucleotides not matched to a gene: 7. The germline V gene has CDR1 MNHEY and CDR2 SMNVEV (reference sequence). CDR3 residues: CASSMTGLGEKLFF. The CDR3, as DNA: TGTGCCAGCAGTATGACAGGGCTTGGTGAAAAACTGTTTTTT.

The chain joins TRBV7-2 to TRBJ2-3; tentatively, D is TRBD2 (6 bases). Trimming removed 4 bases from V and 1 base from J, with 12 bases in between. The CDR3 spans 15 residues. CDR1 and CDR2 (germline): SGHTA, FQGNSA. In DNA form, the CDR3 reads TGTGCCAGCAGCTCGGGAGTTAGAGGCACAGATACGCAGTATTTT. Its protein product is CASSSGVRGTDTQYF.

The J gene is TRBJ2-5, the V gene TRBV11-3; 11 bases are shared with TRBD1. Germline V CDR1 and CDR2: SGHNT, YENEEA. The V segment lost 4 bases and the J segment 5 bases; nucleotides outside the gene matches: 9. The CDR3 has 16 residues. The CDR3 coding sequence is TGTGCCAGCAGCTCCCCCGGACAGGGGGCGAGGGAGACCCAGTACTTC. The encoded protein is CASSSPGQGARETQYF. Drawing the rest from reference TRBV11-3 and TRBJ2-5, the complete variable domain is EAGVVQSPRYKIIEKKQPVAFWCNPISGHNTLYWYLQNLGQGPELLIRYENEEAVDDSQLPKDRFSAERLKGVDSTLKIQPAELGDSAVYLCASSSPGQGARETQYFGPGTRLLVL.

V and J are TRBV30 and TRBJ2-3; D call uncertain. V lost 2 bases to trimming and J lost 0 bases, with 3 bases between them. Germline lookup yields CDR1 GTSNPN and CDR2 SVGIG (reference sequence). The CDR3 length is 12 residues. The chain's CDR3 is CAWSKSTDTQYF. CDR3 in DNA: TGTGCCTGGAGTAAGAGCACAGATACGCAGTATTTT.

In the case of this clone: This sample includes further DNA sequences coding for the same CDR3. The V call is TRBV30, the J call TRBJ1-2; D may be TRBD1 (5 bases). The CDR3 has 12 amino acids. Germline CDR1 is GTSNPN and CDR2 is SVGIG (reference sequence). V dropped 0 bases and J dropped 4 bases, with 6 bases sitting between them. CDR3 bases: TGTGCCTGGAGTGTACAGGCCTATGGCTACACCTTC. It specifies CAWSVQAYGYTF.